These 16 T cell receptor beta chains originate from one sample sequenced in a study of T-cell reconstitution after alpha-beta-depleted transplantation in children. Preparing the TCRbeta library involved the use of unique molecular identifiers. TCRdb independently ran MiXCR on the PCR reads; one entry per CDR3 protein. The repertoire holds 450,000 to 700,000 distinct CDR3 sequences, with over 25% as singletons. The sample consisted of PBMCs, taken before TCRalphabeta/CD19-depleted stem cell transplant. The receptors shown here come from a boy under two years old with Wiskott-Aldrich syndrome, due to receive a stem cell transplant.

This clonotype was counted only a few times. The chain is built from TRBV12-3 or TRBV12-4 and TRBJ2-1; 7 positions match TRBD2. The CDR3 covers 14 residues. Trimming removed 4 bases from V and 5 bases from J; junction bases left unmatched: 5. CDR3 loop: CASSSGLRNNEQFF. The DNA of the CDR3 is TGTGCCAGCAGTTCGGGACTACGGAACAATGAGCAGTTCTTC.

The table lists this clonotype with a count of one. The chain has TRBV5-1 and TRBJ1-1; unclear D gene. The CDR3 is 15 amino acids. V was shortened by 2 bases and J by 3 bases, with 14 bases between the two germline ends. Germline V gene lookup returns CDR1 SGHRS and CDR2 YFSETQ. This CDR3 is CASSFRLREDTEAFF. The CDR3 DNA reads TGCGCCAGCAGCTTTAGGTTACGAGAGGACACTGAAGCTTTCTTT.

V is TRBV5-1 and J is TRBJ2-7; 9 bases fit TRBD2. The ends lost 3 bases at V and 4 bases at J; junction bases unmatched: 5. The CDR3 is made up of 14 amino acids. Per germline, CDR1 SGHRS and CDR2 YFSETQ. CDR3: CASSSAGGLYEQYF. The CDR3 DNA reads as TGCGCCAGCAGCTCCGCGGGAGGGCTATACGAGCAGTACTTC. Full variable domain (outside the CDR3, taken from reference TRBV5-1 and TRBJ2-7): KAGVTQTPRYLIKTRGQQVTLSCSPISGHRSVSWYQQTPGQGLQFLFEYFSETQRNKGNFPGRFSGRQFSNSRSEMNVSTLELGDSALYLCASSSAGGLYEQYFGPGTRLTVT.

This clonotype appeared many times. This chain uses TRBV7-2 with TRBJ1-5; 7 bases match TRBD1. The CDR3 runs 15 residues. V trimming: 1 base; J trimming: 2 bases; junction bases outside the gene matches: 2. Germline V gives CDR1 SGHTA, CDR2 FQGNSA. The CDR3 bases are TGTGCCAGCAGCTTAGGTGGGACAGGCAATCAGCCCCAGCATTTT. Amino acids: CASSLGGTGNQPQHF.

The rearrangement joins TRBV5-6 to TRBJ1-5; D might be TRBD1 (5 bases). V lost 1 base to trimming and J lost 0 bases, with 11 bases between them. The CDR3 totals 16 residues. CDR1 is SGHDT and CDR2 is YYEEEE in the germline V gene. CDR3 in DNA: TGTGCCAGCAGCTTGAGAGTCGGGGGTAGCAATCAGCCCCAGCATTTT. As protein: CASSLRVGGSNQPQHF.

V is TRBV5-1 and J is TRBJ2-7; TRBD1 matches 12 bases. Germline trimming cut 2 bases from V and 3 bases from J; bases unmatched to any gene: 12. Germline values: CDR1 SGHRS, CDR2 YFSETQ. The CDR3 runs to 18 residues. CDR3 nucleotide sequence: TGCGCCAGCAGCTTTCATCCTCCCGGGACAGGGGGCGGCTACGAGCAGTACTTC. The encoded protein is CASSFHPPGTGGGYEQYF.

This clonotype came up once. The genes are TRBV20-1 and TRBJ2-7, with no clear D. V was cut by 0 bases and J by 0 bases, with 12 bases left in between. The CDR3 has 15 amino acids. Germline V gives CDR1 DFQATT, CDR2 SNEGSKA (reference sequence). The CDR3: CSARDRAVSSYEQYF. The CDR3 DNA sequence: TGCAGTGCTAGAGATCGGGCGGTTAGCTCCTACGAGCAGTACTTC.

This chain connects TRBV5-1 to TRBJ2-1; 9 positions agree with TRBD2. The V gene's germline CDR1 is SGHRS and CDR2 YFSETQ. The V segment lost 6 bases and the J segment 4 bases; nucleotides outside the gene matches: 11. The CDR3 totals 16 residues. This CDR3 reads CASTLPTSGFYNEQFF. The CDR3 DNA follows: TGCGCCAGCACCCTCCCGACTAGCGGATTTTACAATGAGCAGTTCTTC.

This clonotype turned up a few times. CDR3 protein: CASSSRQELIQETQYF. The CDR3 region has the DNA TGTGCCAGCAGCTCCCGACAGGAACTCATTCAAGAGACCCAGTACTTC. This sequence joins TRBV7-6 and TRBJ2-5, with D possibly TRBD1 on 6 matching bases. This CDR3 comprises 16 residues. Between the trimmed V and J ends, which lost 4 bases and 2 bases, there was a span of 17 bases. Germline-derived CDR1 and CDR2 are SGHVS and FNYEAQ.

The table lists this clonotype with a few counts. This chain joins TRBV10-3 and TRBJ2-7, with 9 bases aligning to TRBD1. CDR1 and CDR2 from the germline V gene are ENHRY and SYGVKD. CDR3 length equals 13 residues. J gave up 11 bases and V 6 bases, and 11 bases lay outside the gene matches. The CDR3 DNA is TGTGCCATCAGCGGTGGACAGGGGCTAGATGAGTACTTC. Translated, it gives CAISGGQGLDEYF.

This clonotype was found a few times. The rearrangement uses TRBV25-1 and TRBJ1-2; 7 bases are a match to TRBD1. The CDR3 contains 14 residues. Germline CDR1 MGHDK, CDR2 SYGVNS. The V segment lost 6 bases and the J segment 0 bases; nucleotides outside the gene matches: 4. This CDR3 is CASRQQGTNYGYTF. DNA for the CDR3: TGTGCCAGCAGGCAACAGGGGACTAACTATGGCTACACCTTC.

The chain has TRBV20-1 and TRBJ2-3; the D gene is possibly TRBD2 (5 bases). Per germline, CDR1 DFQATT and CDR2 SNEGSKA (reference sequence). Trimming removed 8 bases at V and 3 bases at J, with 12 bases between. The CDR3 runs 12 residues. Here the CDR3 DNA reads TGCAGTTGCAACCGGGGAACAGATACGCAGTATTTT. It specifies CSCNRGTDTQYF.

The chain combines TRBV5-5 with TRBJ2-7; possibly TRBD2 for D (6 bases). Germline CDR1 is SGHKS and CDR2 is YYEKEE (reference sequence). V lost 4 bases and J 0 bases, leaving 11 bases between the germline ends. This CDR3 is built from 14 residues. For the CDR3, the DNA is TGTGCCAGCAGCCGGGACTGGAGCTCCTACGAGCAGTACTTC. It encodes CASSRDWSSYEQYF.

V gene TRBV19 combines with J gene TRBJ1-1; D gene unclear. This CDR3 contains 10 residues. The V gene lost 11 bases and the J gene lost 4 bases, with 8 bases spanning the gap. The germline gives CDR1 LNHDA, CDR2 SQIVND (reference sequence). The CDR3: CASGFTEAFF. For the CDR3, the DNA is TGTGCCTCGGGATTCACTGAAGCTTTCTTT.

The sample holds one count of this clonotype. The CDR3 DNA is TGTGCCAGCAGTGGGAATATGGACACTGAAGCTTTCTTT. This translates into CASSGNMDTEAFF. This sequence joins TRBV27 and TRBJ1-1; D not certain. V was pared by 5 bases and J by 3 bases, with 10 bases between. Per the germline V gene, CDR1 is MNHEY and CDR2 is SMNVEV (reference sequence). The CDR3 runs 13 residues.

The J gene is TRBJ1-2, the V gene TRBV12-3 or TRBV12-4, with TRBD1 as a possible D gene (6 bases). Trimming shortened V by 8 bases and J by 7 bases, and 17 bases separated the two germline ends. This CDR3 comprises 13 residues. The CDR3 is CASGIGGQLGYTF. The CDR3 DNA follows: TGTGCCAGCGGAATCGGGGGACAACTTGGCTACACCTTC.